The present TCR beta chain was sequenced within a study of EBV T-cell therapy then PD-1 blockade in nasopharyngeal carcinoma (dated by TCRdb to about 2021). CDR1 and CDR2 were assigned from the germline V gene (reference sequence) as SGHKS and YYEKEE. The CDR3 covers 18 residues, taking in both the cysteine and the phenylalanine. CDR3 DNA only is kept here, 54 bases in frame from base 1. The junction shows trimming of 3 bases on V and 3 bases on J, and the gene matches do not reach 12 bases of it. The Qiagen DNeasy Kit was used to extract genomic DNA from the sorted cells. TCR beta chain deep sequencing was performed on the immunoSEQ platform. The paper's data handling went like this. Repertoire data analysis was performed with the immunoSEQ Analyzer software. TCRdb provides this immuneACCESS table in a form limited to in-frame rearrangements. Some clones are lacking; in checked studies, under half of them reflect an unresolved V gene, and why the rest are absent is not known. The V and J calls and clone size are taken from that table; D and trimming were inferred from the DNA. The sample table contains roughly 20,000 clones; only one count was recorded for roughly 84% of them. In total, the top ten clones hold around a third of the sample.

Points on this clone: Its antigen is still unknown. No much larger clone is present one base from it, and per-base qualities are unavailable.

Read against the paper, the sample's treatment or condition label means: AdE1-LMPpoly-expanded autologous EBV-specific T-cell therapy followed by anti-PD-1 nivolumab. The input for sequencing was CD8+ T cells from blood, taken at roughly day 35 from a patient whose treatment included autologous EBV-specific T cells and nivolumab. This TCR was sampled from a man aged 35 to 55 with nasopharyngeal carcinoma. The chain links TRBV5-5 with TRBJ2-1; TRBD1 fits 10 bases in the junction. In nucleotide form, the sequence is TGTGCCAGCAGCTGGGGGACAGGGGTCAGGGCGAGCTACAATGAGCAGTTCTTC. Protein translation: CASSWGTGVRASYNEQFF.